Listed below are T cell receptor beta chains from one sample, sequenced in a study of technical replicates of blood from a handful of donors. Some clones are missing from TCRdb's copy, which holds only in-frame ones; the method was immunoSEQ multiplex PCR. Of some 68,000 clones in the sample, roughly 96% are singletons; the top ten hold 0.24%. Sequencing was performed on T cells isolated from PBMCs. These receptors originate from a human donor in good health. Each CDR3 is given with its conserved first and last residue. D genes are given only for firm matches.

TRBJ2-7 TRBV7-6 TRBD2 TGTGCCAGCAGTCCTATACTAGCGGGTAGCTCCTACGAGCAGTACTTC CASSPILAGSSYEQYF
TRBJ1-2 TRBV6-1 - TGTGCCAGCAGACCTATCAGGGACTCTAACTATGGCTACACCTTC CASRPIRDSNYGYTF
TRBJ2-7 TRBV6-1 - TGTGCCAGCAGTGCGGCCTTTGTGAGGTCCTACGAGCAGTACTTC CASSAAFVRSYEQYF
TRBJ2-5 TRBV7-7 - TGTGCTAGCATCCCGACCGGACGGGGGATACAAGAGACCCAGTACTTC CASIPTGRGIQETQYF
TRBJ2-3 TRBV15 - TGTGCCACCAGCAGGAAGCAGGGTCCAGATACGCAGTATTTT CATSRKQGPDTQYF
TRBJ1-1 TRBV6-5 - TGTGCCAGCAGTTATAACCAGGACACCTACACTGAAGCTTTCTTT CASSYNQDTYTEAFF
TRBJ1-5 TRBV10-1 - TGCGCCAGCAGTGATGGGGGGAATCAGCCCCAGCATTTT CASSDGGNQPQHF
TRBJ1-1 TRBV6-5 - TGTGCCAGCAGTCCCTCACTCGGGTCGGTAGGAGAAGCTTTCTTT CASSPSLGSVGEAFF
TRBJ2-3 TRBV7-2 - TGTGCCAGCAGCTTAGTAATCACAGATACGCAGTATTTT CASSLVITDTQYF
TRBJ1-2 TRBV27 TRBD1 TGTGCCAGCAGGACAGGGAACTATGGCTACACCTTC CASRTGNYGYTF
TRBJ1-4 TRBV4-1 - TGCGCCAGCAGCCGAGTACCGGGGTTTGGGGAAAAACTGTTTTTT CASSRVPGFGEKLFF
TRBJ1-1 TRBV9 - TGTGCCAGCACCAGTTGGGGGACTGGGGACACTGAAGCTTTCTTT CASTSWGTGDTEAFF
TRBJ1-1 TRBV11-2 - TGTGCCAGCAGCTTAATCGGGGAGCACGTCGAAGCTTTCTTT CASSLIGEHVEAFF
TRBJ2-2 TRBV27 - TGTGCCAGCAGTCCACGGCGGACAGTCAACACCGGGGAGCTGTTTTTT CASSPRRTVNTGELFF
TRBJ2-7 TRBV5-4 - TGTGCCAGCAGCTTGGCCGAGGGATCCTACGAGCAGTACTTC CASSLAEGSYEQYF
TRBJ2-2 TRBV5-1 - TGCGCCAGCAGCCGGGACTCCTACACCGGGGAGCTGTTTTTT CASSRDSYTGELFF
TRBJ1-2 TRBV9 - TGTGCCAGCAGCGTAGTTAGCCAGTATGGGGGCTACACCTTC CASSVVSQYGGYTF
TRBJ1-2 TRBV12-5 - TGTGCTAGTGGTCCCCATCTCAGGGGTGGCTACACCTTC CASGPHLRGGYTF
TRBJ2-5 TRBV5-1 TRBD2 TGCGCCAGCAGCTTGGGGGGACTAGCGGGGGAAGAGACCCAGTACTTC CASSLGGLAGEETQYF
TRBJ1-5 TRBV2 TRBD1 TGTGCCAGCAGTGAATGGGGGACAGGCAATCAGCCCCAGCATTTT CASSEWGTGNQPQHF
TRBJ1-2 TRBV30 - TGTGCCTGGAGTGTACAGGGTTCTTTCTATGGCTACACCTTC CAWSVQGSFYGYTF
TRBJ2-1 TRBV28 TRBD2 TGTGCCAGCAGAAAACTAGCGGGTAACAATGAGCAGTTCTTC CASRKLAGNNEQFF
TRBJ2-2 TRBV25-1 TRBD2 TGTGCCAGCAGGAAAACTAGCGGGACGAACACCGGGGAGCTGTTTTTT CASRKTSGTNTGELFF